The rows below give T cell receptor beta chains drawn from one sample of a study of blood T cell repertoires in COVID-19. Clones were read by immunoSEQ multiplex PCR, and TCRdb kept only the in-frame ones, dropping some. The sample includes 100,000 to 150,000 clones, 55% to 75% of them seen just once. Sequences were obtained from peripheral blood. The receptors originated from a woman between 65 and 79 years old with acute or convalescent COVID-19. Each CDR3 is given without its conserved first and last residue.

>TRBV18|TRBJ1-1
ASSTGEVMNTEAF
>TRBV5-4|TRBJ2-1
ASSLGTRGTHEQF
>TRBV30|TRBJ2-2
AWKPKRSNRGPMNTGELF
>TRBV5-1|TRBJ2-7
ASSGDTGEGEQY
>TRBV4-3|TRBJ1-1
ASSQGRLEAF
>TRBV2|TRBJ2-3
ASSETGLSTDTQY
>TRBV3-1/TRBV3-2|TRBJ2-1
ASSQGPGLAGGDNEQF
>TRBV6-1|TRBJ1-5
ASSKGGQGYESLNQPQH
>TRBV5-5|TRBJ2-2
ASSLRLAGYATGELF
>TRBV6-5|TRBJ2-5
ASSYSPVETQY
>TRBV5-4|TRBJ2-7
ASSGTSGTYEQY
>TRBV28|TRBJ1-6
ASSFTNSPLH
>TRBV5-1|TRBJ2-4
ASSTQTGTLNIQY
>TRBV7-9|TRBJ1-6
ASSFVTGGSPLH
>TRBV9|TRBJ1-1
ASSVVTVNTEAF
>TRBV9|TRBJ2-3
ASSASPGQRNTDTQY
>TRBV6-1|TRBJ2-3
ASSDPRVADTQY
>TRBV11-3|TRBJ1-1
ASSPGQGLGDTEAF
>TRBV7-9|TRBJ2-5
ASSLASEGTQY
>TRBV7-7|TRBJ2-1
ASSPAGTRYNEQF
>TRBV7-9|TRBJ1-1
ASSITGGRTEAF
>TRBV6-5|TRBJ1-6
ASTQPGQGNSPLH
>TRBV7-2|TRBJ1-2
ASSLTGGYGYT
>TRBV4-3|TRBJ1-1
ASSPAGMNTEAF
>TRBV9|TRBJ1-1
ASSVGTGLMNTEAF
>TRBV10-3|TRBJ1-6
AISSRGSYNSPLH
>TRBV5-1|TRBJ2-5
ASSPSGNQETQY
>TRBV7-7|TRBJ2-3
ASSRGLAGGDTQY
>TRBV7-9|TRBJ2-7
ASSLGNRGPYEQY
>TRBV5-1|TRBJ1-1
ASSQEMNTEAF
>TRBV9|TRBJ1-1
ASSVGRGLNTEAF
>TRBV28|TRBJ2-7
ASSSGTEAYEQY
>TRBV19|TRBJ2-3
ASSTVGGGTDTQY
>TRBV5-1|TRBJ2-5
ASSLVGLTQETQY